The 5 T cell receptor beta chains below come from one sample, sequenced in a study of tumor and adjacent non-tumor tissue in lung cancer. The template was RNA from unsorted bulk tissue. The normal lung tissue was taken more than 3 cm from the tumor edge. A modified ARM-PCR protocol with three rounds of nested PCR amplified TCRbeta. TCRdb redid the calling of the multiplex PCR reads with MiXCR, one entry per CDR3 protein. The sample lists 75,000 to 95,000 distinct CDR3 sequences; approximately 73% were seen once. Sequencing was carried out using distant non-tumor lung tissue. These TCRs come from a woman aged 45-60 years with non-small cell lung cancer.

As to this clonotype: An end of the junction does not agree with germline; a read error may underlie this. The CDR3, as DNA: TGTGCCAGCAGAACAGGGCTCCAGGTCGGGAAGCTGTTTTTT. Protein sequence: CASRTGLQVGKLFF. V is TRBV6-5 and J is TRBJ2-2, with D possibly TRBD1 on 6 matching bases. The germline gives CDR1 MNHEY, CDR2 SVGAGI. The CDR3 contains 14 residues.

There are many counts of this clonotype. Since a much larger clone is just one base distant, this may be a read error. The chain recombines TRBV10-3 with TRBJ1-1; tentative D call: TRBD1 (5 bases). CDR1 is ENHRY, CDR2 SYGVKD, per germline. Trimming left V 4 bases short and J 4 bases short, with 13 bases between. The CDR3 has 14 residues. The CDR3 bases are TGTGCCATCAGTGGGAACGGGGGGGGCACTGAAGCTTTCTTT. This sequence encodes CAISGNGGGTEAFF.

Here the CDR3 reads CASSHNREETQYF. CDR3 nucleotides: TGTGCCAGCTCACATAACAGGGAAGAGACCCAGTACTTC. The chain has TRBV18 and TRBJ2-5, with D perhaps TRBD1 (6 bases). Germline V gene sequence: CDR1 KGHSH, CDR2 LQKENI. V dropped 4 bases and J dropped 3 bases, with 9 bases sitting between them. This CDR3 comprises 13 residues.

Notes on this clonotype: Relative to the germline gene, one junction end is altered; a read error may explain this. This chain links TRBV7-9 with TRBJ1-4; D is unclear. The CDR3 is 15 residues long. Germline lookup yields CDR1 SEHNR and CDR2 FQNEAQ (reference sequence). The CDR3 bases are TGTACCAGCAGCTTAGGTAAGCAAGATACCGAAAAACTGTTTTTT. This gives the protein CTSSLGKQDTEKLFF.

A remark on this clonotype: This CDR3 is missing its conserved last phenylalanine or tryptophan, likely due to a read error. This chain links TRBV19 with TRBJ2-7, with D uncertain. The CDR3 runs to 15 residues. The germline CDR1 and CDR2 sequences are LNHDA and SQIVND (reference sequence). The V end was cut by 6 bases, the J end by 3 bases, with 18 bases between. The CDR3 bases are TGTGCCAGTAGCAAACCGGAACACTCAATCTACGAGCAGTACATC. It is translated as CASSKPEHSIYEQYI.